This passage covers 26 T cell receptor beta chains from one sample sequenced in a study of shared clonotypes between healthy human individuals. Clones were sequenced by immunoSEQ multiplex PCR, and TCRdb holds only the in-frame ones, with some missing. The sample contains about 490,000 clones, about 79% of which appear only once. Sequencing input: PBMCs. These receptors came from a middle-aged woman in good health. Some clones in this sample may be carry-over from other donors' samples.

Regarding this clone: This likely traces to a read error, being one base from a far larger clone. The chain combines TRBV11-2 with TRBJ2-1, with D unresolved. Germline assignment: CDR1 SGHAT and CDR2 FQNNGV. With 1 base removed from V and 5 bases from J, the gap between germline ends came to 6 bases. The CDR3 is 13 amino acids. CDR3 nucleotide sequence: TGTGCCAGCAGCTTAGGCCCTAACAATGAGCAGTTCTTC. It encodes CASSLGPNNEQFF.

The chain recombines TRBV6-6 with TRBJ2-1; 8 positions match TRBD2. This CDR3 is 15 amino acids long. The ends lost 7 bases at V and 4 bases at J; junction bases unmatched: 9. The germline gives CDR1 MNHNY, CDR2 SVGAGI (reference sequence). The CDR3 is CASTLGLAPYNEQFF. The CDR3, as DNA: TGTGCCAGCACCTTAGGACTAGCCCCTTACAATGAGCAGTTCTTC.

This clone appeared a few times. The V gene is TRBV10-3, the J gene TRBJ2-3, with D perhaps being TRBD1 or TRBD2 (6 bases each). V was trimmed by 11 bases and J by 0 bases, leaving 15 bases between them. The CDR3 sequence is 14 residues long. The germline V gene encodes CDR1 ENHRY and CDR2 SYGVKD. CDR3 DNA: TGTGCCGCCGGGGGCAGACGAAGCACAGATACGCAGTATTTT. Translation gives CAAGGRRSTDTQYF.

The V call is TRBV2, the J call TRBJ2-7, with a weak D call TRBD2 (5 bases). V lost 7 bases and J lost 3, with 16 bases in between. CDR1 and CDR2 (germline): SNHLY, FYNNEI. The CDR3 extends over 14 amino acids. CDR3 in DNA: TGTGCCAGCATTAAAAACGCTGCGGGCTACGAGCAGTACTTC. The encoded protein is CASIKNAAGYEQYF.

The chain has TRBV5-5 and TRBJ2-1; TRBD2 agrees at 13 bases. V gave up 4 bases and J gave up 12 bases; unmatched junction bases: 22. Germline CDR1 is SGHKS and CDR2 is YYEKEE (reference sequence). The CDR3 is 19 amino acids. The CDR3 DNA reads TGTGCCAGCAGCGTCCGGGACCTAACTCCGGGACTAGCGGGAAGTGGGCAGTTCTTC. Amino acid sequence: CASSVRDLTPGLAGSGQFF.

The J gene is TRBJ2-2, the V gene TRBV19; 9 bases map to TRBD1. V lost 6 bases to trimming and J lost 7 bases; unmatched junction nucleotides: 6. This CDR3 is built from 14 residues. The V gene's germline CDR1 is LNHDA and CDR2 SQIVND (reference sequence). Here the CDR3 reads CASRGTGLIGELFF. As DNA, the CDR3 is TGTGCCAGTAGGGGGACAGGGTTGATCGGGGAGCTGTTTTTT.

The chain carries TRBV6-5 and TRBJ2-3; D unclear. The V gene's germline CDR1 is MNHEY and CDR2 SVGAGI. V dropped 7 bases and J dropped 2 bases, with 10 bases sitting between them. The CDR3 runs to 13 residues. DNA of the CDR3: TGTGCCAGCAATAGGGATATCACAGATACGCAGTATTTT. Its protein product is CASNRDITDTQYF.

The chain carries TRBV30 and TRBJ2-7, with D perhaps assigned TRBD1 or TRBD2 (5 bases each). Germline loops: CDR1 GTSNPN, CDR2 SVGIG (reference sequence). V lost 4 bases to trimming and J lost 7 bases, with 20 bases between them. The CDR3 has 14 amino acids. The CDR3 is CAWKTGDAVGEQYF. The CDR3 coding sequence is TGTGCCTGGAAGACTGGGGACGCCGTGGGAGAGCAGTACTTC.

The CDR3 reads CASSSYPRQGTGYNEQFF. The CDR3 bases are TGTGCCAGCAGTTCTTACCCCCGGCAGGGAACAGGGTACAATGAGCAGTTCTTC. This sequence joins TRBV28 and TRBJ2-1; D might be TRBD1 (6 bases). The CDR3 is 18 residues long. V lost 4 bases and J 4 bases, leaving 23 bases between the germline ends. The germline V gene has CDR1 MDHEN and CDR2 SYDVKM. The variable domain in full, completed from reference TRBV28 and TRBJ2-1, reads DVKVTQSSRYLVKRTGEKVFLECVQDMDHENMFWYRQDPGLGLRLIYFSYDVKMKEKGDIPEGYSVSREKKERFSLILESASTNQTSMYLCASSSYPRQGTGYNEQFFGPGTRLTVL.

The gene calls are TRBV10-2 and TRBJ2-1; 8 nucleotides agree with TRBD2. Trimming took 4 bases from V and 9 from J; bases not matched to a gene: 8. The CDR3 has 14 residues. Germline-derived CDR1 and CDR2 are WSHSY and SAAADI. CDR3 amino acids: CASSASGGRLEQFF. The CDR3 DNA is TGCGCCAGCAGTGCCAGTGGCGGGAGGCTTGAGCAGTTCTTC.

This CDR3 reads CASNPGTSGNTFGETQYF. The CDR3 DNA sequence: TGTGCCAGCAACCCCGGGACTAGCGGGAATACTTTTGGGGAGACCCAGTACTTC. This chain links TRBV27 with TRBJ2-5; 13 nucleotides match TRBD2. V dropped 7 bases and J dropped 5; count of bases not matched to a gene: 16. Per germline, CDR1 MNHEY and CDR2 SMNVEV (reference sequence). CDR3 length equals 18 residues.

In regard to this clone: A far larger clone is just one base off, so this is likely a read error. This rearrangement joins TRBV30 to TRBJ2-5, with D hard to call. Per germline, CDR1 GTSNPN and CDR2 SVGIG (reference sequence). This CDR3 contains 12 residues. Here the CDR3 DNA reads TGTGCCTGGGGTGTACAGCAAGAGACCCAGTACTTC. As protein: CAWGVQQETQYF.

This clone was observed a handful of times. The V call is TRBV2, the J call TRBJ2-7; D is tentatively TRBD1 or TRBD2 (7 bases each). Germline values: CDR1 SNHLY, CDR2 FYNNEI. Trimming took off 7 bases at V and 6 bases at J, with 22 bases between the two ends. CDR3 length equals 15 residues. The DNA of the CDR3 is TGTGCCAGCACTTCGTCCAGGGGGGGTCCAGGCGAGCAGTACTTC. This encodes CASTSSRGGPGEQYF.

The V gene is TRBV27, the J gene TRBJ2-7; TRBD2 agrees at 7 bases. The V gene's germline CDR1 is MNHEY and CDR2 SMNVEV (reference sequence). Trimming at V came to 6 bases and at J to 7 bases, leaving 9 bases not matched to a gene. The CDR3 is 13 residues long. CDR3 DNA: TGTGCCAGCAGGAGAGCGGGGCAGGAGGAGCAGTACTTC. Its protein product is CASRRAGQEEQYF.

V is TRBV7-9 and J is TRBJ1-1, with 10 positions matching TRBD1. The CDR3 spans 17 residues. J lost 3 bases, V lost 1 base, and 8 bases had no gene match. Germline V gene lookup returns CDR1 SEHNR and CDR2 FQNEAQ (reference sequence). CDR3 in amino acids: CASSLEGRQGADTEAFF. The CDR3, as DNA: TGTGCCAGCAGCTTAGAAGGGAGACAGGGGGCAGACACTGAAGCTTTCTTT.

The rearrangement joins TRBV28 to TRBJ1-4; 11 positions agree with TRBD1. From germline, CDR1 is MDHEN and CDR2 SYDVKM. The CDR3 is 15 amino acids. V was clipped by 4 bases and J by 8 bases; unmatched bases: 6. CDR3 DNA sequence: TGTGCCAGCAGTTCGGGACAGGGGGTACGAGAAAAACTGTTTTTT. Translation gives CASSSGQGVREKLFF.

The chain couples TRBV7-8 to TRBJ1-1; possible D gene TRBD1, 6 bases. Germline V CDR1 and CDR2: SGHVS, FQNEAQ. CDR3 length: 13 amino acids. Deletions cut 3 bases from V and 3 bases from J, with 8 bases between. CDR3 amino acids: CASSFGQYTEAFF. CDR3 coding DNA: TGTGCCAGCAGCTTCGGACAGTACACTGAAGCTTTCTTT.

J is TRBJ2-5 and V is TRBV6-6, with 8 bases aligning to TRBD2. The V gene's germline CDR1 is MNHNY and CDR2 SVGAGI (reference sequence). This CDR3 is built from 16 residues. J was trimmed by 4 bases and V by 7 bases; bases with no gene match: 14. CDR3: CASTNPRVSGRETQYF. Written as DNA, the CDR3 is TGTGCCAGCACCAACCCCCGGGTCAGCGGGAGAGAGACCCAGTACTTC.

With regard to this clone: A read error is the likely source, as a far larger clone sits one nucleotide away. V usage is TRBV4-1 and J usage is TRBJ1-1; D perhaps matches TRBD1 (6 bases). The CDR3 runs to 13 residues. V gave up 8 bases and J gave up 4 bases, with 14 bases separating them. Germline V gene sequence: CDR1 MGHRA, CDR2 YSYEKL. CDR3 loop: CASGRGQSTEAFF. The CDR3 nucleotides read TGCGCCAGCGGCCGAGGACAGAGCACTGAAGCTTTCTTT.

The chain joins TRBV7-3 to TRBJ2-5; possible D gene TRBD1, 6 bases. The germline V gene has CDR1 SGHTA and CDR2 FQGTGA. V gave up 5 bases and J gave up 4 bases, with 11 bases separating them. The CDR3 totals 13 residues. In DNA form, the CDR3 reads TGTGCCAGCAGCGACACAGGGCTAGAGACCCAGTACTTC. Residues: CASSDTGLETQYF. The whole variable domain, remainder taken from reference TRBV7-3 and TRBJ2-5, is GAGVSQTPSNKVTEKGKYVELRCDPISGHTALYWYRQSLGQGPEFLIYFQGTGAADDSGLPNDRFFAVRPEGSVSTLKIQRTERGDSAVYLCASSDTGLETQYFGPGTRLLVL.

J is TRBJ2-1 and V is TRBV7-2; D not resolved. Per germline, CDR1 SGHTA and CDR2 FQGNSA. Trimming pared 2 bases from V and 7 bases from J, leaving 9 bases between. The CDR3 is 13 amino acids. The CDR3 DNA is TGTGCCAGCAGCTTAAACTGGAATAATGAGCAGTTCTTC. Residues: CASSLNWNNEQFF.

This sequence joins TRBV12-5 and TRBJ1-2; 7 bases agree with TRBD1. From germline, CDR1 is LGHNT and CDR2 FRNRAP. The CDR3 totals 16 residues. The V gene end was trimmed by 7 bases and the J gene end by 6 bases; junction bases not matched to a gene: 17. CDR3 sequence: CASAFGTERRGDGYTF. CDR3 nucleotides: TGTGCTAGTGCCTTCGGGACAGAGCGACGAGGAGATGGCTACACCTTC.

The chain combines TRBV15 with TRBJ2-7, with no clear D. The CDR3 totals 15 residues. Trimming left V 0 bases short and J 7 bases short, with 16 bases between. Germline V lookup: CDR1 LNHNV, CDR2 YYDKDF (reference sequence). CDR3: CATSRDRVQLGEQYF. In DNA form, the CDR3 reads TGTGCCACCAGCAGAGATCGTGTCCAACTGGGGGAGCAGTACTTC.

This clone was observed a handful of times. The rearrangement uses TRBV11-2 and TRBJ2-7, with 10 bases lining up with TRBD2. J lost 3 bases, V lost 4 bases, and 3 bases had no gene match. CDR1 SGHAT and CDR2 FQNNGV come from the germline V gene. This CDR3 is 14 amino acids long. CDR3 coding DNA: TGTGCCAGCAGCTCAGGACTAGCGGTCTACGAGCAGTACTTC. Translation gives CASSSGLAVYEQYF.

J is TRBJ2-3 and V is TRBV5-1; 7 bases agree with TRBD1. Germline assignment: CDR1 SGHRS and CDR2 YFSETQ. V gave up 0 bases and J gave up 1 base; unmatched junction bases: 2. This CDR3 has 15 amino acids. The CDR3 loop is CASSLDRGGTDTQYF. The DNA of the CDR3 is TGCGCCAGCAGCTTGGACAGGGGAGGCACAGATACGCAGTATTTT.

The CDR3 DNA reads TGTGCCAGCTCACCAACGGGACAGGGGGCCTACGAGCAGTACTTC. It codes for CASSPTGQGAYEQYF. This chain uses TRBV18 with TRBJ2-7; TRBD1 matches 11 bases. This CDR3 comprises 15 residues. CDR1 KGHSH and CDR2 LQKENI come from the germline V gene. Germline trimming cut 2 bases from V and 2 bases from J; bases unmatched to any gene: 2.